This entry lists 19 T cell receptor beta chains sequenced from one sample in a study of blood T cell repertoires in COVID-19. Data came from immunoSEQ multiplex PCR; TCRdb stores just in-frame clones and leaves some out. The table records about 250,000 clones, 65% to 90% of them present only once. The sequenced sample consisted of PBMCs or T cells enriched from blood (not recorded which). The receptors stem from a woman between 45 and 60 years old with acute COVID-19.

The chain joins TRBV11-2 to TRBJ1-1; D gene ambiguous. CDR1 and CDR2 from the germline V gene are SGHAT and FQNNGV. V was clipped by 6 bases and J by 3 bases, with 11 bases between them. The CDR3 has 13 residues. CDR3 in DNA: TGTGCCAGCAGTTCCAAGCCGGACACTGAAGCTTTCTTT. Protein: CASSSKPDTEAFF.

This chain links TRBV7-2 with TRBJ2-5; possibly TRBD1 for D (6 bases). Trimming left V 1 base short and J 5 bases short, with 11 bases between. Germline V gene lookup returns CDR1 SGHTA and CDR2 FQGNSA. CDR3 length: 14 amino acids. The CDR3 DNA is TGTGCCAGCAGCTTAGACACAGGGACGGAGACCCAGTACTTC. Translated: CASSLDTGTETQYF.

This chain links TRBV7-2 with TRBJ2-1; D perhaps matches TRBD1 (5 bases). The germline CDR1 and CDR2 sequences are SGHTA and FQGNSA. V was shortened by 7 bases and J by 4 bases, with 11 bases between the two germline ends. This CDR3 is built from 13 residues. CDR3 amino acids: CASTVDRYNEQFF. CDR3 sequence (DNA): TGTGCCAGCACAGTAGACAGATACAATGAGCAGTTCTTC.

The chain links TRBV6-5 to TRBJ2-7; D may be TRBD2 (6 bases). Trimming cost V 5 bases and J 4 bases, with 9 bases left between them. Looked up from germline, CDR1 is MNHEY and CDR2 is SVGAGI. The CDR3 loop spans 12 amino acids. DNA of the CDR3: TGTGCCAGCAGTAATCTAGCGTACGAGCAGTACTTC. Amino acid sequence: CASSNLAYEQYF.

This chain links TRBV7-9 with TRBJ1-2; D gene ambiguous. Germline CDR1 SEHNR, CDR2 FQNEAQ (reference sequence). V shed 2 bases and J shed 0 bases, with 16 bases lying between them. The CDR3 totals 17 residues. The CDR3 sequence is CASSLRPQAEANYGYTF. DNA for the CDR3: TGTGCCAGCAGCTTACGGCCCCAAGCAGAGGCTAACTATGGCTACACCTTC.

The chain uses TRBV19 and TRBJ1-4, with TRBD1 matching over 7 bases. The CDR3 runs 17 residues. The trim removed 4 bases at V and 0 bases at J, leaving 8 bases unmatched. Germline CDR1 is LNHDA and CDR2 is SQIVND (reference sequence). Here the CDR3 reads CASSSPLGQATNEKLFF. In DNA form, the CDR3 reads TGTGCCAGTAGTAGCCCCCTCGGACAGGCAACTAATGAAAAACTGTTTTTT.

This sequence joins TRBV7-9 and TRBJ1-2; a weak D match, TRBD1 (5 bases). V was shortened by 1 base and J by 6 bases, with 12 bases between the two germline ends. The CDR3 has 14 residues. Germline loops: CDR1 SEHNR, CDR2 FQNEAQ (reference sequence). This CDR3 reads CASSLDGRANGYTF. CDR3 DNA: TGTGCCAGCAGCTTAGATGGCAGGGCCAATGGCTACACCTTC.

The chain has TRBV3-1 (or the pseudogene TRBV3-2) and TRBJ2-7; TRBD1 is a possible D gene (6 bases). The V gene's germline CDR1 is LGHDT and CDR2 YNNKEL (reference sequence). Trimming stripped 0 bases from V and 2 bases from J, with 17 bases between. The CDR3 loop spans 17 amino acids. CDR3 protein: CASSQDYETGFAYEQYF. The CDR3, as DNA: TGTGCCAGCAGCCAAGACTATGAGACAGGCTTCGCCTACGAGCAGTACTTC.

J is TRBJ2-5 and V is TRBV9; D ambiguous. Germline values: CDR1 SGDLS, CDR2 YYNGEE. This CDR3 has 15 residues. V lost 0 bases and J lost 4, with 13 bases in between. CDR3 protein: CASSVESIFGETQYF. CDR3 DNA: TGTGCCAGCAGCGTAGAAAGCATCTTCGGAGAGACCCAGTACTTC.

This chain uses TRBV4-3 with TRBJ1-4; 7 bases map to TRBD1. CDR1 LGHNA and CDR2 YSLEER come from the germline V gene. V was pared by 4 bases and J by 4 bases, with 12 bases of the junction left unmatched. This CDR3 is 17 amino acids long. The CDR3 reads CASSPKTRTGYNEKLFF. In nucleotides, the CDR3 is TGCGCCAGCAGCCCTAAAACCAGGACAGGTTATAATGAAAAACTGTTTTTT.

The chain has TRBV18 and TRBJ1-1; 12 bases align to TRBD1. The J segment lost 2 bases and the V segment lost 3 bases, leaving 7 bases of the junction unmatched. CDR1 is KGHSH, CDR2 LQKENI, per germline. This CDR3 spans 17 amino acids. CDR3 residues: CASSPPEGTGGNTEAFF. CDR3 sequence (DNA): TGTGCCAGCTCACCCCCAGAGGGGACAGGGGGCAACACTGAAGCTTTCTTT.

The chain has TRBV10-3 and TRBJ2-1; D is unclear. Germline V gives CDR1 ENHRY, CDR2 SYGVKD. Between the trimmed V and J ends, which lost 0 bases and 2 bases, there was a span of 8 bases. The length of the CDR3 is 15 residues. CDR3 DNA sequence: TGTGCCATCAGTGAGTCTCGAACAGCCTACAATGAGCAGTTCTTC. Translating it yields CAISESRTAYNEQFF.

The rearrangement links TRBV7-6 to TRBJ2-7; D remains unclear. Germline V gives CDR1 SGHVS, CDR2 FNYEAQ. CDR3 length: 14 amino acids. V was clipped by 0 bases and J by 4 bases, with 10 bases between them. The CDR3 sequence: CASSLAAGEYEQYF. DNA of the CDR3: TGTGCCAGCAGCTTAGCGGCAGGCGAGTACGAGCAGTACTTC.

This clone was picked up one time. The chain has TRBV7-2 and TRBJ1-2, with 8 bases that match TRBD1. This CDR3 has 15 residues. In germline, CDR1 is SGHTA, CDR2 FQGNSA. V was pared by 0 bases and J by 3 bases, with 3 bases of the junction left unmatched. The CDR3 protein is CASSLATGVDYGYTF. CDR3 sequence (DNA): TGTGCCAGCAGCTTAGCGACAGGGGTAGACTATGGCTACACCTTC.

This chain joins TRBV11-2 and TRBJ2-1; 13 bases are a match to TRBD2. The CDR3 length is 18 residues. With V trimmed by 5 bases and J by 0 bases, 7 bases remained unmatched. Germline CDR1 is SGHAT and CDR2 is FQNNGV. The CDR3: CASSLARTSGSSYNEQFF. CDR3 DNA sequence: TGTGCCAGCAGCCTAGCCCGGACTAGCGGGAGCTCCTACAATGAGCAGTTCTTC.

This clone was detected only a few times. This chain uses TRBV9 with TRBJ2-3, with D tentatively TRBD2 (6 bases). V was shortened by 0 bases and J by 6 bases, with 20 bases between the two germline ends. Germline-derived CDR1 and CDR2 are SGDLS and YYNGEE. The length of the CDR3 is 17 residues. CDR3 loop: CASSVDLRGLPRDTQYF. The CDR3 DNA reads TGTGCCAGCAGCGTAGACCTTAGGGGACTGCCGAGGGATACGCAGTATTTT. The entire variable domain, with the rest obtained from reference TRBV9 and TRBJ2-3, is as follows: DSGVTQTPKHLITATGQRVTLRCSPRSGDLSVYWYQQSLDQGLQFLIQYYNGEERAKGNILERFSAQQFPDLHSELNLSSLELGDSALYFCASSVDLRGLPRDTQYFGPGTRLTVL.

The rearrangement uses TRBV2 and TRBJ1-6; D call uncertain. The CDR3 length is 14 residues. V was clipped by 2 bases and J by 9 bases, with 11 bases between them. The germline CDR1 and CDR2 sequences are SNHLY and FYNNEI. In DNA, the CDR3 is TGTGCCAGCAGTGAACGGGGTTCCGCTTCACCCCTCCACTTT. Its translation: CASSERGSASPLHF.

This chain connects TRBV6-1 to TRBJ2-1; 10 bases are a match to TRBD1. Trimming cost V 2 bases and J 7 bases; bases outside gene matches: 5. The germline CDR1 and CDR2 sequences are MNHNS and SASEGT. The CDR3 has 15 amino acids. This chain's CDR3 is CASSEPTGGWNEQFF. The DNA of the CDR3 is TGTGCCAGCAGTGAACCGACAGGGGGCTGGAATGAGCAGTTCTTC.

The rearrangement uses TRBV14 and TRBJ2-2, with D maybe TRBD1 (5 bases). V lost 3 bases and J lost 3, with 17 bases in between. The V gene's germline CDR1 is SGHDN and CDR2 FVKESK. This CDR3 is built from 17 residues. The CDR3 region is CASSHFVGAGDTGELFF. CDR3 bases: TGTGCCAGCAGCCATTTCGTAGGGGCTGGAGACACCGGGGAGCTGTTTTTT.